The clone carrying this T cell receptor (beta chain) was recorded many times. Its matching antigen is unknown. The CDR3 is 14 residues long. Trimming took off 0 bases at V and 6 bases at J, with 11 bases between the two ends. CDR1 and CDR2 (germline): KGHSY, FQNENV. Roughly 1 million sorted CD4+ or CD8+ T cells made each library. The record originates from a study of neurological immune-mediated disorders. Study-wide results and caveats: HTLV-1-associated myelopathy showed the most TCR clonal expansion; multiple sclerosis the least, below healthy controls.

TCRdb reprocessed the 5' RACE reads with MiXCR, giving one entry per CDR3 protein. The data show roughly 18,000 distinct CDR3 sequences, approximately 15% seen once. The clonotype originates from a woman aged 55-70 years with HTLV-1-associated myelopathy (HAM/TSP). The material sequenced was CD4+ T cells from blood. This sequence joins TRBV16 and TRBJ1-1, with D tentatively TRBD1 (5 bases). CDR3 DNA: TGTGCCAGCAGCCAATCTGCCCGAGGGGCTGAAGCTTTCTTT. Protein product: CASSQSARGAEAFF.